The clone carrying this TCR beta chain was counted only a few times. Its antigen is still unknown. The data were taken from a study of cytomegalovirus exposure and HLA in healthy donors. Study-wide findings and caveats: Reports credit the classifier with highly specific, highly sensitive diagnosis of cytomegalovirus status. In a later analysis, first-cohort TCR clusters were found to tend to co-occur in the 120 or so validation repertoires. Associated with cytomegalovirus, according to the listing, were around 170 TCR beta chains.

TCRdb keeps only in-frame clones here, not all; method: immunoSEQ multiplex PCR. Among 50,000 to 80,000 clones listed, around 89% were seen once. The germline V gene encodes CDR1 SGHRS and CDR2 YFSETQ. Trimming cost V 0 bases and J 10 bases, with 20 bases left between them. The CDR3 contains 16 residues. The rearrangement joins TRBV5-1 to TRBJ2-1; D ambiguous. Sequencing was done on a sample of PBMCs. The TCR originated in a woman under 30 in good health and CMV-seronegative. Here the CDR3 reads CASSLVFGTPSEEQFF. CDR3 coding DNA: TGCGCCAGCAGCTTGGTTTTCGGAACCCCGTCGGAGGAGCAGTTCTTC.